This TCR beta chain was retrieved from a study of T and B cells in COVID-19 patients. Study information: COVID-19 patients gave peripheral blood either during active infection or after recovery.

TRB was amplified from approximately 250-500 ng of blood genomic DNA. V gave up 2 bases and J gave up 4 bases, with 11 bases separating them. The CDR3 loop spans 14 amino acids. In germline, CDR1 is MNHEY, CDR2 SVGAGI. Multiplex PCR with BIOMED2 TRB-A/B primer pools amplified TRB rearrangements. Via MiXCR, TCRdb re-called the multiplex PCR reads, giving one row per CDR3 protein. Of 7,500 to 8,500 distinct CDR3 sequences detected, 40% appear once; the ten largest clones hold more than 2.5%. The sequenced sample was blood. The chain has TRBV6-5 and TRBJ1-1; a possible D gene is TRBD1 (5 bases). The receptor was derived from a human donor who had recovered from COVID-19. The CDR3 is CASSYETETTEAFF. CDR3 sequence (DNA): TGTGCCAGCAGTTACGAGACAGAGACCACTGAAGCTTTCTTT.